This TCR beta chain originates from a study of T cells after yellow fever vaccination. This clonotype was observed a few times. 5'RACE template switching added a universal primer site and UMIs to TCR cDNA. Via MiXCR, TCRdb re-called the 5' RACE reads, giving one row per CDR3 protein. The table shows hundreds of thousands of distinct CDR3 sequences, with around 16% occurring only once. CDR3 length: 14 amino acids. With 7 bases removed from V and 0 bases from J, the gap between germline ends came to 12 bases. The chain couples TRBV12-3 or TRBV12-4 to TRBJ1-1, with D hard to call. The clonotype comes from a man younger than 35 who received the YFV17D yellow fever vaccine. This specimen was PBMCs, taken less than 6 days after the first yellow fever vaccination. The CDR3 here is CASTRVLLNTEAFF. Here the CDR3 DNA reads TGTGCCAGCACCCGGGTATTGCTGAACACTGAAGCTTTCTTT.